The 2 T cell receptor beta chains below come from one sample, sequenced in a study of Graves' ophthalmopathy and Graves' hyperthyroidism. The TCR beta CDR3 regions underwent amplification from RNA transcripts. Amplification began with first-round RT-PCR using HTBI primers, then second-round multiplex PCR was performed. TCRdb re-called the multiplex PCR reads with MiXCR, one entry per CDR3 protein. The table records about 480,000 distinct CDR3 sequences, approximately 15% of them present only once. Material: blood. These receptors originate from a woman under 40 with Graves' ophthalmopathy.

This clonotype was observed at least ten times. CDR3 loop: CAFLSLGAGANVLTF. The DNA for the CDR3 is TGTGCCTTCCTATCCCTGGGGGCCGGGGCCAACGTCCTGACTTTC. V gene TRBV30 combines with J gene TRBJ2-6, with TRBD1 as a possible D gene (6 bases). Trimming stripped 7 bases from V and 4 bases from J, with 17 bases between. Germline V gives CDR1 GTSNPN, CDR2 SVGIG (reference sequence). The CDR3 runs 15 residues.

This clonotype was recorded a few times. The rearrangement joins TRBV30 to TRBJ2-7; D unresolved. The CDR3 consists of 13 residues. CDR1 is GTSNPN, CDR2 SVGIG, per germline (reference sequence). Trimming removed 3 bases from V and 0 bases from J, with 9 bases in between. CDR3 bases: TGTGCCTGGAGAGCGACCTCCTCCTACGAGCAGTACTTC. Translating it yields CAWRATSSYEQYF.